Sequencing of this T cell receptor (beta chain) was carried out in a study of CD8 T cells in ankylosing spondylitis. Trimming stripped 1 base from V and 0 bases from J, with 15 bases between. The germline V gene has CDR1 MGHRA and CDR2 YSYEKL. The CDR3 extends over 17 amino acids. The TCR beta libraries were generated through quantitative 5'-RACE incorporating molecular barcodes. TCRdb processed the 5' RACE reads anew with MiXCR; each CDR3 protein has one entry. The sample gives about 150,000 distinct CDR3 sequences, about 42% of which show up once; 13% to 15% is in the top ten. Study-wide results and caveats: Relatively rare in peripheral blood, disease-linked clones were also CD8+.

With regard to this clonotype: Antigen unknown.

Sequenced sample: synovial fluid, either unsorted or a sorted T cell fraction (not recorded which). The TCR comes from a male donor with ankylosing spondylitis. V usage is TRBV4-1 and J usage is TRBJ1-2; no firm D call. The chain's CDR3 is CASSQVWVEHPNYGYTF. The CDR3 DNA reads TGCGCCAGCAGCCAAGTCTGGGTGGAACACCCTAACTATGGCTACACCTTC.